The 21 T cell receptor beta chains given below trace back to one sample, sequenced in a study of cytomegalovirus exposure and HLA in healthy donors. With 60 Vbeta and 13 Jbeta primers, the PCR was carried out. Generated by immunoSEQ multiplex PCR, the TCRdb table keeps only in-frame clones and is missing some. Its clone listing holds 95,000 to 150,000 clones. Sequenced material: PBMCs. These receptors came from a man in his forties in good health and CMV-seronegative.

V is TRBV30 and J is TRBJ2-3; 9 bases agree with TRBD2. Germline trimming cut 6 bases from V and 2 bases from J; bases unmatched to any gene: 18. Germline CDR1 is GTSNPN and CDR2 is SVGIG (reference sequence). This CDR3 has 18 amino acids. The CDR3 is CACDTAGLALLNTDTQYF. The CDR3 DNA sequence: TGTGCCTGCGACACGGCGGGACTAGCCCTTTTAAACACAGATACGCAGTATTTT.

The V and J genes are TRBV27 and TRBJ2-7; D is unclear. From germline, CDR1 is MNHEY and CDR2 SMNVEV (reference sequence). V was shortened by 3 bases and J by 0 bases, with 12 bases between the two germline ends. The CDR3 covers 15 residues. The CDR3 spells CASSFRAESSYEQYF. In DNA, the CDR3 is TGTGCCAGCAGTTTTCGCGCGGAAAGCTCCTACGAGCAGTACTTC.

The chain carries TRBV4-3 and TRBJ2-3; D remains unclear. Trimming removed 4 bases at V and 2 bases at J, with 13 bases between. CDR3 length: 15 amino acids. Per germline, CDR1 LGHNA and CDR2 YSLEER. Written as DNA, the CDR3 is TGCGCCAGCAGCCCCTCCGAGGTAGTCACAGATACGCAGTATTTT. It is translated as CASSPSEVVTDTQYF.

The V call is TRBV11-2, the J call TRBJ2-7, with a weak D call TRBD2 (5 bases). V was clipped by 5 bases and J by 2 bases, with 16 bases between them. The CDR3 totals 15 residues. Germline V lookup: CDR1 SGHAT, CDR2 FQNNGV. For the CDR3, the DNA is TGTGCCAGCAGCAGTGTGAGAGAGGGAGCCTACGAGCAGTACTTC. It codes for CASSSVREGAYEQYF. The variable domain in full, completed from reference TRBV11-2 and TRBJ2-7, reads EAGVAQSPRYKIIEKRQSVAFWCNPISGHATLYWYQQILGQGPKLLIQFQNNGVVDDSQLPKDRFSAERLKGVDSTLKIQPAKLEDSAVYLCASSSVREGAYEQYFGPGTRLTVT.

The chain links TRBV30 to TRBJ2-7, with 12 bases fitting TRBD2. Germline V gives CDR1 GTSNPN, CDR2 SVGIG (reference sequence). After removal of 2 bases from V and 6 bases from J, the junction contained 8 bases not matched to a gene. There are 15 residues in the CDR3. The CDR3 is CAWSTLSSGRAEQYF. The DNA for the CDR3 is TGTGCCTGGAGTACGCTATCTAGCGGGAGGGCCGAGCAGTACTTC.

CDR3 protein: CASSPDRRASEKLFF. Written as DNA, the CDR3 is TGTGCCAGCAGCCCCGACAGGCGGGCTAGTGAAAAACTGTTTTTT. V gene TRBV28 combines with J gene TRBJ1-4, with D tentatively TRBD1 (6 bases). The CDR3 consists of 15 residues. The V gene's germline CDR1 is MDHEN and CDR2 SYDVKM. Trimming left V 6 bases short and J 7 bases short, with 18 bases between.

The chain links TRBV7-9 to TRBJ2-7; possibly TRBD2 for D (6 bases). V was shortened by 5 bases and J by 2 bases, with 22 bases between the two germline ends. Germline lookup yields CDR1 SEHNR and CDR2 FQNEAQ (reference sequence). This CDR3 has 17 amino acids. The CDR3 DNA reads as TGTGCCAGCAGCCCTCGGCGAGGAGGGCTGAACGCCTACGAGCAGTACTTC. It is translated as CASSPRRGGLNAYEQYF.

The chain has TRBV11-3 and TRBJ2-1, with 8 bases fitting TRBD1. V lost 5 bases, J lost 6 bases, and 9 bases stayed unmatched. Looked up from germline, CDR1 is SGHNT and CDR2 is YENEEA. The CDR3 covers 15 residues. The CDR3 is CASSAWTGKVNEQFF. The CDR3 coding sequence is TGTGCCAGCAGCGCCTGGACAGGGAAAGTCAATGAGCAGTTCTTC.

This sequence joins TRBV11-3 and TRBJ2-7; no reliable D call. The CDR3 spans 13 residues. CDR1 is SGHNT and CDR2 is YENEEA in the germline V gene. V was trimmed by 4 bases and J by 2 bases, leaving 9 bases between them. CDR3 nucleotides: TGTGCCAGCAGCTCCCCTAGAACCTACGAGCAGTACTTC. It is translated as CASSSPRTYEQYF.

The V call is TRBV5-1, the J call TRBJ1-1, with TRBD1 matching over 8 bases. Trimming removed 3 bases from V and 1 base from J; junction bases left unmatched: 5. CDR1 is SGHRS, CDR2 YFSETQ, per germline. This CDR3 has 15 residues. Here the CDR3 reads CASSSQQGGNTEAFF. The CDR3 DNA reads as TGCGCCAGCAGCTCCCAACAGGGGGGGAACACTGAAGCTTTCTTT.

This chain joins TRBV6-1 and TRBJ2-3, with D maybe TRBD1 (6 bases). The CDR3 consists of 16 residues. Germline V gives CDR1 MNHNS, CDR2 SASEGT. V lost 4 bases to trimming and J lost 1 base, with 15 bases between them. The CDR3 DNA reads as TGTGCCAGCAGTGTCTACAGGGAATTCGGCACAGATACGCAGTATTTT. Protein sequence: CASSVYREFGTDTQYF.

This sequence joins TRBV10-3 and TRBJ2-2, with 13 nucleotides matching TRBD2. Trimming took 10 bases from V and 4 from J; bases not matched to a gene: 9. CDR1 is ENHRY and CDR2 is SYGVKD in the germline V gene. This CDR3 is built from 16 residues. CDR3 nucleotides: TGTGCCACCGTAGGGACTAGCGGGATATTCACCGGGGAGCTGTTTTTT. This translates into CATVGTSGIFTGELFF.

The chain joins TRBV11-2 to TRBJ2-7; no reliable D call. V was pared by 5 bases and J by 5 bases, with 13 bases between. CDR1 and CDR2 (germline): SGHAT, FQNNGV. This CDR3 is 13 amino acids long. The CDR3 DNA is TGTGCCAGCAGCCCCCCAGTGGTCAACGAGCAGTACTTC. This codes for CASSPPVVNEQYF.

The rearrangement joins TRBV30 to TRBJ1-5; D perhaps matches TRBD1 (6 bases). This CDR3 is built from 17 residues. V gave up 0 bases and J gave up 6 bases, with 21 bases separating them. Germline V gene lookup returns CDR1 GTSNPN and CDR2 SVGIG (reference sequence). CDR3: CAWSVGLGQGSPQPQHF. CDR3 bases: TGTGCCTGGAGTGTAGGCTTAGGGCAGGGGAGCCCTCAGCCCCAGCATTTT.

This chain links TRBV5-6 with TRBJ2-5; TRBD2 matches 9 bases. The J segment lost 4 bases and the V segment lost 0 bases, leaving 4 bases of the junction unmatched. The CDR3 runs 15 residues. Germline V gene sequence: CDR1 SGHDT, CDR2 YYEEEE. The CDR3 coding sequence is TGTGCCAGCAGCTTGGGAGCTAGCGGGATAGAGACCCAGTACTTC. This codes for CASSLGASGIETQYF.

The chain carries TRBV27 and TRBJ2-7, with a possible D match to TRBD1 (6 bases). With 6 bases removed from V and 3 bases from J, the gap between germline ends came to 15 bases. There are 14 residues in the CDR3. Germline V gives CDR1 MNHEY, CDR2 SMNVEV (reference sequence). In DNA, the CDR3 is TGTGCCAGCAGCCCGAGACAGGTGGTCTACGAGCAGTACTTC. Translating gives CASSPRQVVYEQYF.

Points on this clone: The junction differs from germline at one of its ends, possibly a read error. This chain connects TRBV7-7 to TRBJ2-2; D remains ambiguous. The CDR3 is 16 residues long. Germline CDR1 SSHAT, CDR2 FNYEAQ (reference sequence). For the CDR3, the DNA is TGTGCTAGCAGCCAAGTCCGTACAGAGAACACCGGGGAGCTGTTTTTT. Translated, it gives CASSQVRTENTGELFF. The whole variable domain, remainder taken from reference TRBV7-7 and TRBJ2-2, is GAGVSQSPRYKVTKRGQDVTLRCDPISSHATLYWYQQALGQGPEFLTYFNYEAQPDKSGLPSDRFSAERPEGSISTLTIQRTEQRDSAMYRCASSQVRTENTGELFFGEGSRLTVL.

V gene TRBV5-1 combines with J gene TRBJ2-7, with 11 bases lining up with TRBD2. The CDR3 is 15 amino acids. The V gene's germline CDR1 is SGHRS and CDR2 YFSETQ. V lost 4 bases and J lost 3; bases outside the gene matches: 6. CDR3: CASSAETSGVYEQYF. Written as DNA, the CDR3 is TGCGCCAGCAGCGCTGAGACTAGCGGGGTCTACGAGCAGTACTTC.

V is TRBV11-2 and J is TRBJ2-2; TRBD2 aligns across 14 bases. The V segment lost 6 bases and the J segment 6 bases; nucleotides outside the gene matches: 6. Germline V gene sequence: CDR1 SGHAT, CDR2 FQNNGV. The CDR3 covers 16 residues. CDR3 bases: TGTGCCAGCAGTGGAGGACTAGCGGGAGGATCCGGGGAGCTGTTTTTT. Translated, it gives CASSGGLAGGSGELFF.

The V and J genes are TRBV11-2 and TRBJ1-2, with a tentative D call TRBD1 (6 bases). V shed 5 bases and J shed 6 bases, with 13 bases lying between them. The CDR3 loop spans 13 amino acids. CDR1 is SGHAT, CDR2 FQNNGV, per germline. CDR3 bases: TGTGCCAGCAGCCTACAGGGACCGAATGGCTACACCTTC. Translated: CASSLQGPNGYTF.

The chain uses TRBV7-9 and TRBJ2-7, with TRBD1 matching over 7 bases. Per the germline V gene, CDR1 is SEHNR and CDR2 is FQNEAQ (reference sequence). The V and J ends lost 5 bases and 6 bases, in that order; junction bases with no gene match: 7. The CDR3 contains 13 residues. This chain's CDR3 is CASSQPAGGEQYF. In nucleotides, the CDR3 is TGTGCCAGCAGCCAACCAGCAGGGGGCGAGCAGTACTTC.